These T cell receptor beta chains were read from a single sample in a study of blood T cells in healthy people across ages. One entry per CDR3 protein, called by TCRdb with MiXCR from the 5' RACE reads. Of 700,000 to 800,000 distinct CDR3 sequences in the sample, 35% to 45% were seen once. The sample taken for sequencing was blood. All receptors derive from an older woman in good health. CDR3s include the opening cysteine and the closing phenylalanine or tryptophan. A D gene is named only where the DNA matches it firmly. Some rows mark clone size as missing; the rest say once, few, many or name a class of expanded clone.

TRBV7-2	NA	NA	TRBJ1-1	TGTGCCAGCAGCCGCGCAGGAGGGGCATATGGTGAAGCTTTCTTT	CASSRAGGAYGEAFF
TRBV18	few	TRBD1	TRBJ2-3	TGTGCCAGCTCGCGAAGGACAGGGGAATCAGATACGCAGTATTTT	CASSRRTGESDTQYF
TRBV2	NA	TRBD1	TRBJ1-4	TGTGCCAGCCGCAGGGGGGCCGAGAGGGAAAAACTGTTTTTT	CASRRGAEREKLFF
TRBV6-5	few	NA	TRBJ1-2	TGTGCCAGCAGGAACCCTACTAACTATGGCTACACCTTC	CASRNPTNYGYTF
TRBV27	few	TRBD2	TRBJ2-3	TGTGCCAGCAGTAGCCCTAGCGGGAGCGGGACAGATACGCAGTATTTT	CASSSPSGSGTDTQYF
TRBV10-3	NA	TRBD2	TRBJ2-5	TGTGCCATCAGTGTGACTAACGGGGGGATCCAAGAGACCCAGTACTTC	CAISVTNGGIQETQYF
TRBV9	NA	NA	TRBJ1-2	TGTACCAGCAGCGGCGAGCGGGGTGTAGAAGGACAGAACTATGGCTACACCTTC	CTSSGERGVEGQNYGYTF
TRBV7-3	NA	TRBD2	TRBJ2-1	TGTGCCAGCAGGGAAGCGGGATCCAATGAGCAGTTCTTC	CASREAGSNEQFF
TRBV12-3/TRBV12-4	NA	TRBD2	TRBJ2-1	TGTGCCAGCAGCTTGTTAGCGGGGGTTTCCTACATTGAGCAGTTCTTC	CASSLLAGVSYIEQFF
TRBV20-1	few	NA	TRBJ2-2	TGCAGTGCTAGATCGTCACCCAACACCGGGGAGCTGTTTTTT	CSARSSPNTGELFF
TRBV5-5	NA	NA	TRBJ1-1	TGTGCCAGCAGCTTGGTGGGGGGCGAAGTGAACACTGAAGCTTTCTTT	CASSLVGGEVNTEAFF
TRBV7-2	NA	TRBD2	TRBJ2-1	TGTGCCAGCAACAAAGGACTAGCGGATTACAATGAGCAGTTCTTC	CASNKGLADYNEQFF
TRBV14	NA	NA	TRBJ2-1	TGTGCCAGCAGCCAAGAAAAGGGGGGCGACTCCTACAATGAGCAGTTCTTC	CASSQEKGGDSYNEQFF
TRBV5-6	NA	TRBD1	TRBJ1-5	TGTGCCAGCAGCCCAAGGGGGCACAATCAGCCCCAGCATTTT	CASSPRGHNQPQHF
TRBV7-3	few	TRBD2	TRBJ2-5	TGTGCCAGCAGCCCCGGGACTAGCTATAGGGAGACCCAGTACTTC	CASSPGTSYRETQYF
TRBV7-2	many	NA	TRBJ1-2	TGTGCCAGCAGCCAGGGGCAGGGTGTATGGCGCTATGGCTACACCTTC	CASSQGQGVWRYGYTF